One sample yielded the 32 T cell receptor beta chains listed below, sequenced in a study of blood T cell repertoires in COVID-19 (dated by TCRdb to 2020 to 2021). The library was made by the immunoSEQ multiplex PCR assay. In TCRdb, the immuneACCESS table is reduced to in-frame sequences with V and J assigned. These tables do not hold every clone; where another copy was compared, an unresolved V gene accounts for under half, and the others remain unexplained. The sample table shows 180,000 or so clones, and over 75% are seen once. About 9.4% of the sample belongs to the ten largest clones. The sequencing sample was made of peripheral blood. The receptors were gathered from a woman aged 80 or over with acute or convalescent COVID-19.

The chain uses TRBV6-1 and TRBJ2-3, with TRBD2 matching over 12 bases. V shed 2 bases and J 4 bases; nucleotides not matched to a gene: 7. The CDR3 has 17 amino acids. Germline V gene lookup returns CDR1 MNHNS and CDR2 SASEGT. CDR3 region: CASSEITSGGNADTQYF. The CDR3 DNA follows: TGTGCCAGCAGTGAAATTACTAGCGGGGGGAACGCAGATACGCAGTATTTT.

The V and J genes are TRBV3-1 (or the pseudogene TRBV3-2) and TRBJ2-5; D not resolved. CDR3 length: 11 residues. Trimming removed 10 bases at V and 5 bases at J, with 11 bases between. The V gene's germline CDR1 is LGHDT and CDR2 YNNKEL (reference sequence). The CDR3, as DNA: TGTGCCACTCTGGAGATTGAGACCCAGTACTTC. The encoded protein is CATLEIETQYF.

This clone was counted a few times. The V gene is TRBV30, the J gene TRBJ2-1, with TRBD2 matching 14 bases. The CDR3 is 15 amino acids. The junction had 10 bases not matched to a gene; V was cut back by 7 bases and J by 8 bases. Germline V gene lookup returns CDR1 GTSNPN and CDR2 SVGIG (reference sequence). The CDR3 DNA reads as TGTGCCTTGGGCCAGGGACTAGCGGGAGTCGATGAGCAGTTCTTC. It translates to CALGQGLAGVDEQFF.

Worth noting for this clone: Other nucleotide sequences from this sample produce the same CDR3. The chain recombines TRBV18 with TRBJ1-2, with 7 bases lining up with TRBD1. Germline V gene data show CDR1 as KGHSH and CDR2 as LQKENI. Trimming took 6 bases from V and 3 from J; bases not matched to a gene: 4. The CDR3 runs to 13 residues. The CDR3 protein is CASSPQGDYGYTF. For the CDR3, the DNA is TGTGCCAGCTCGCCCCAGGGGGACTATGGCTACACCTTC.

The chain combines TRBV15 with TRBJ2-3; D is uncertain. CDR3 length: 14 residues. The V gene's germline CDR1 is LNHNV and CDR2 YYDKDF (reference sequence). With 3 bases removed from V and 1 base from J, the gap between germline ends came to 8 bases. The DNA for the CDR3 is TGTGCCACCAGCAGCAGGTGGGGCACAGATACGCAGTATTTT. Translated, it gives CATSSRWGTDTQYF.

CDR3 nucleotides: TGTGCCAGTAGCCGGGGGACTAGCGGGAGGTCAGATACGCAGTATTTT. It codes for CASSRGTSGRSDTQYF. This chain uses TRBV19 with TRBJ2-3; TRBD2 agrees at 15 bases. Germline CDR1 and CDR2: LNHDA and SQIVND (reference sequence). The CDR3 totals 16 residues. The junction had 5 bases not matched to a gene; V was cut back by 6 bases and J by 4 bases. The full variable domain, in which reference TRBV19 and TRBJ2-3 provide the parts outside the CDR3, is DGGITQSPKYLFRKEGQNVTLSCEQNLNHDAMYWYRQDPGQGLRLIYYSQIVNDFQKGDIAEGYSVSREKKESFPLTVTSAQKNPTAFYLCASSRGTSGRSDTQYFGPGTRLTVL.

The CDR3 coding sequence is TGTGCCAGCAGCTTGGAGCCGGGACAGGGGTGGAAACTGTTTTTT. It is translated as CASSLEPGQGWKLFF. V is TRBV5-5 and J is TRBJ1-4; 10 nucleotides align to TRBD1. Germline values: CDR1 SGHKS, CDR2 YYEKEE (reference sequence). V lost 0 bases and J lost 11; bases outside the gene matches: 7. The CDR3 loop spans 15 amino acids.

V is TRBV4-1 and J is TRBJ1-6; possible D gene TRBD1, 5 bases. CDR3 length: 12 residues. Germline V gene data show CDR1 as MGHRA and CDR2 as YSYEKL. Deletions cut 11 bases from V and 14 bases from J, with 19 bases between. The CDR3 nucleotides are TGCGCCTCGGGGGACCCCTATATCTCCCTCCACTTT. This sequence encodes CASGDPYISLHF.

The rearrangement links TRBV5-4 to TRBJ2-6; the match to TRBD1 covers 9 bases. Germline-derived CDR1 and CDR2 are SGHNT and YYREEE (reference sequence). V shed 4 bases and J 4 bases; nucleotides not matched to a gene: 3. CDR3 size: 15 residues. CDR3 sequence (DNA): TGTGCCAGCAGCCGGACAGGGGCCGGGGCCAACGTCCTGACTTTC. Protein sequence: CASSRTGAGANVLTF. Variable domain in full (rest from reference TRBV5-4 and TRBJ2-6): ETGVTQSPTHLIKTRGQQVTLRCSSQSGHNTVSWYQQALGQGPQFIFQYYREEENGRGNFPPRFSGLQFPNYSSELNVNALELDDSALYLCASSRTGAGANVLTFGAGSRLTVL.

The rearrangement uses TRBV18 and TRBJ2-3, with 10 bases aligning to TRBD2. After removal of 6 bases from V and 1 base from J, the junction contained 4 bases not matched to a gene. The CDR3 contains 15 residues. Germline CDR1 reads KGHSH; CDR2 reads LQKENI. Here the CDR3 DNA reads TGTGCCAGCTCTCCCACTAGCGGGGGCACAGATACGCAGTATTTT. This encodes CASSPTSGGTDTQYF.

V is TRBV6-2 or TRBV6-3 and J is TRBJ2-7; the match to TRBD2 covers 13 bases. This CDR3 is built from 15 residues. CDR1 and CDR2 (germline): MNHEY, SVGEGT. V trimming: 5 bases; J trimming: 4 bases; junction bases outside the gene matches: 5. The CDR3 bases are TGTGCCAGCAGTACGCCGGGACTAGCGGGGTACGAGCAGTACTTC. Translation: CASSTPGLAGYEQYF.

The V and J genes are TRBV14 and TRBJ2-7, with TRBD1 matching over 7 bases. From germline, CDR1 is SGHDN and CDR2 FVKESK. After removal of 7 bases from V and 4 bases from J, the junction contained 7 bases not matched to a gene. The CDR3 covers 13 residues. The CDR3 DNA reads as TGTGCCAGCACAAAGACAGGGTGGTACGAGCAGTACTTC. Protein sequence: CASTKTGWYEQYF.

The chain is built from TRBV19 and TRBJ2-7; 7 nucleotides align to TRBD1. From germline, CDR1 is LNHDA and CDR2 SQIVND (reference sequence). The CDR3 has 13 residues. V trimming: 6 bases; J trimming: 8 bases; junction bases outside the gene matches: 10. The CDR3 is CASRPTTGFKQYF. In DNA form, the CDR3 reads TGTGCCAGTAGGCCAACGACAGGGTTCAAGCAGTACTTC.

CDR3 in amino acids: CASRGQVNTEAFF. The DNA of the CDR3 is TGTGCCAGCAGGGGGCAGGTGAACACTGAAGCTTTCTTT. The rearrangement uses TRBV2 and TRBJ1-1, with a possible D match to TRBD1 (5 bases). CDR1 and CDR2 (germline): SNHLY, FYNNEI. The V gene lost 6 bases and the J gene lost 0 bases, with 8 bases spanning the gap. CDR3 length: 13 residues. Supplemented by reference TRBV2 and TRBJ1-1, the full variable domain reads EPEVTQTPSHQVTQMGQEVILRCVPISNHLYFYWYRQILGQKVEFLVSFYNNEISEKSEIFDDQFSVERPDGSNFTLKIRSTKLEDSAMYFCASRGQVNTEAFFGQGTRLTVV.

The chain couples TRBV2 to TRBJ1-4; tentatively, D is TRBD1 (5 bases). Germline values: CDR1 SNHLY, CDR2 FYNNEI. The CDR3 runs 16 residues. V lost 2 bases and J lost 0, with 10 bases in between. The CDR3 region is CASSENPGATNEKLFF. The DNA of the CDR3 is TGTGCCAGCAGTGAAAACCCGGGGGCAACTAATGAAAAACTGTTTTTT.

The gene calls are TRBV6-5 and TRBJ1-4; the match to TRBD1 covers 8 bases. CDR1 is MNHEY, CDR2 SVGAGI, per germline. The CDR3 is 14 amino acids. Germline trimming cut 5 bases from V and 8 bases from J; bases unmatched to any gene: 7. CDR3 in amino acids: CASSLTGVWEKLFF. The CDR3 bases are TGTGCCAGCAGTCTGACAGGGGTTTGGGAAAAACTGTTTTTT.

This clone was counted once. The genes are TRBV25-1 and TRBJ1-2; the match to TRBD1 covers 9 bases. V trimming: 7 bases; J trimming: 4 bases; junction bases outside the gene matches: 13. The CDR3 covers 16 residues. Germline values: CDR1 MGHDK, CDR2 SYGVNS. CDR3: CASTGPWTGVFYGYTF. In nucleotides, the CDR3 is TGTGCCAGCACCGGCCCCTGGACAGGGGTTTTCTATGGCTACACCTTC.

The rearrangement joins TRBV6-5 to TRBJ2-3; 8 bases are shared with TRBD1. Germline loops: CDR1 MNHEY, CDR2 SVGAGI. Unmatched junction bases numbered 6, after V lost 7 bases and J lost 0 bases. The CDR3 totals 15 residues. CDR3 DNA sequence: TGTGCCAGCAAGACAGGGGCCTTTAGCACAGATACGCAGTATTTT. As protein: CASKTGAFSTDTQYF.

The genes are TRBV2 and TRBJ2-4; D possibly corresponds to TRBD1 (5 bases). This CDR3 is built from 15 residues. Trimming took off 5 bases at V and 3 bases at J, with 14 bases between the two ends. In germline, CDR1 is SNHLY, CDR2 FYNNEI. The CDR3 DNA sequence: TGTGCCAGCAGTACGACAGTCCTGGTCAAAAACATTCAGTACTTC. Its protein product is CASSTTVLVKNIQYF.

This clone was seen more than once but under ten times. CDR3 sequence (DNA): TGTGCCAGTGGGTCCGGGTCTTACACCGGGGAGCTGTTTTTT. This encodes CASGSGSYTGELFF. The V gene is TRBV19, the J gene TRBJ2-2; D call uncertain. There are 14 residues in the CDR3. Trimming shortened V by 8 bases and J by 3 bases, and 13 bases separated the two germline ends. Germline assignment: CDR1 LNHDA and CDR2 SQIVND (reference sequence). The full variable domain, completed using reference TRBV19 and TRBJ2-2, is DGGITQSPKYLFRKEGQNVTLSCEQNLNHDAMYWYRQDPGQGLRLIYYSQIVNDFQKGDIAEGYSVSREKKESFPLTVTSAQKNPTAFYLCASGSGSYTGELFFGEGSRLTVL.

The chain uses TRBV2 and TRBJ2-5; a weak D match, TRBD2 (6 bases). Trimming took 5 bases from V and 5 from J, leaving 12 bases between them. Germline-derived CDR1 and CDR2 are SNHLY and FYNNEI. The CDR3 is 13 residues long. Here the CDR3 DNA reads TGTGCCAGCAGTCCCTCAGGGAGGGAGACCCAGTACTTC. Translation gives CASSPSGRETQYF.

The chain carries TRBV14 and TRBJ2-3; the match to TRBD2 covers 8 bases. The CDR3 runs 15 residues. The germline V gene has CDR1 SGHDN and CDR2 FVKESK. V was clipped by 4 bases and J by 4 bases; unmatched bases: 7. The CDR3 nucleotides read TGTGCCAGCAGCCTCGTGGGGCGGGAGGCAGATACGCAGTATTTT. It is translated as CASSLVGREADTQYF. The complete variable domain, with remaining parts taken from reference TRBV14 and TRBJ2-3, reads EAGVTQFPSHSVIEKGQTVTLRCDPISGHDNLYWYRRVMGKEIKFLLHFVKESKQDESGMPNNRFLAERTGGTYSTLKVQPAELEDSGVYFCASSLVGREADTQYFGPGTRLTVL.

This clone was detected once. The rearrangement joins TRBV6-5 to TRBJ1-1, with TRBD1 as a possible D gene (5 bases). The CDR3 consists of 11 residues. Per the germline V gene, CDR1 is MNHEY and CDR2 is SVGAGI. V lost 6 bases and J lost 7, with 9 bases in between. CDR3 protein: CASRTGVEAFF. The CDR3, as DNA: TGTGCCAGCAGAACGGGGGTTGAAGCTTTCTTT.

The J gene is TRBJ1-3, the V gene TRBV9, with D hard to call. CDR1 is SGDLS and CDR2 is YYNGEE in the germline V gene. Trimming cost V 0 bases and J 0 bases, with 13 bases left between them. The CDR3 consists of 17 residues. This chain's CDR3 is CASSVGRLTDSGNTIYF. CDR3 nucleotides: TGTGCCAGCAGCGTAGGGAGACTGACCGACTCTGGAAACACCATATATTTT.

V gene TRBV15 combines with J gene TRBJ1-5; a weak D match, TRBD1 (5 bases). The germline V gene has CDR1 LNHNV and CDR2 YYDKDF (reference sequence). Trimming pared 0 bases from V and 7 bases from J, leaving 13 bases between. The CDR3 contains 15 residues. CDR3 protein: CATSRDWGAEQPQHF. The CDR3, as DNA: TGTGCCACCAGCAGAGATTGGGGCGCGGAACAGCCCCAGCATTTT. Using reference TRBV15 and TRBJ1-5 for the parts outside the CDR3, the full variable domain is DAMVIQNPRYQVTQFGKPVTLSCSQTLNHNVMYWYQQKSSQAPKLLFHYYDKDFNNEADTPDNFQSRRPNTSFCFLDIRSPGLGDTAMYLCATSRDWGAEQPQHFGDGTRLSIL.

J is TRBJ2-3 and V is TRBV5-4; D might be TRBD1 (6 bases). V gave up 10 bases and J gave up 1 base, with 13 bases separating them. Germline V CDR1 and CDR2: SGHNT, YYREEE (reference sequence). This CDR3 is built from 13 residues. The CDR3 DNA reads TGTGCCTCAGGGGTAGCCGGCACAGATACGCAGTATTTT. This translates into CASGVAGTDTQYF. The whole variable domain, remainder taken from reference TRBV5-4 and TRBJ2-3, is ETGVTQSPTHLIKTRGQQVTLRCSSQSGHNTVSWYQQALGQGPQFIFQYYREEENGRGNFPPRFSGLQFPNYSSELNVNALELDDSALYLCASGVAGTDTQYFGPGTRLTVL.

The rearrangement joins TRBV29-1 to TRBJ1-2, with 9 positions matching TRBD1. The CDR3 length is 14 residues. Germline CDR1 is SQVTM and CDR2 is ANQGSEA. The trim removed 0 bases at V and 4 bases at J, leaving 3 bases unmatched. The CDR3 reads CSVEDPDRGYGYTF. The CDR3 bases are TGCAGCGTTGAAGATCCGGACAGGGGCTATGGCTACACCTTC.

The CDR3: CASSLGGPGGEKLFF. CDR3 coding DNA: TGTGCCAGCAGCTTAGGAGGGCCGGGGGGTGAAAAACTGTTTTTT. This chain connects TRBV7-2 to TRBJ1-4, with a weak D call TRBD1 (5 bases). The germline V gene has CDR1 SGHTA and CDR2 FQGNSA. V was clipped by 1 base and J by 7 bases, with 13 bases between them. The CDR3 loop spans 15 amino acids.

V and J are TRBV6-2 or TRBV6-3 and TRBJ1-1; no firm D call. This CDR3 comprises 13 residues. Trimming cost V 6 bases and J 3 bases, with 11 bases left between them. Germline values: CDR1 MNHEY, CDR2 SVGEGT. The CDR3 DNA reads as TGTGCCAGCAGCTCCCCCAGGCACACTGAAGCTTTCTTT. Translating gives CASSSPRHTEAFF.

This chain uses TRBV5-4 with TRBJ2-5; 8 bases fit TRBD2. This CDR3 is 16 amino acids long. Trimming removed 0 bases from V and 1 base from J; junction bases left unmatched: 5. Germline CDR1 SGHNT, CDR2 YYREEE (reference sequence). The CDR3: CASSLALAGPQETQYF. The CDR3, as DNA: TGTGCCAGCAGCTTGGCTCTAGCGGGCCCCCAAGAGACCCAGTACTTC.

The rearrangement links TRBV2 to TRBJ1-6; 7 bases align to TRBD1. V was pared by 6 bases and J by 7 bases, with 6 bases of the junction left unmatched. The length of the CDR3 is 14 residues. CDR1 is SNHLY, CDR2 FYNNEI, per germline. The chain's CDR3 is CASSGGDRNSPLHF. CDR3 DNA: TGTGCCAGCAGCGGCGGGGACAGAAATTCACCCCTCCACTTT.

This chain joins TRBV7-9 and TRBJ2-5, with 9 bases aligning to TRBD1. The germline V gene has CDR1 SEHNR and CDR2 FQNEAQ (reference sequence). The CDR3 loop spans 16 amino acids. V was clipped by 4 bases and J by 5 bases; unmatched bases: 11. The CDR3 nucleotides are TGTGCCAGCAGCTCGCAGTCGGGGACAGGGCTGGAGACCCAGTACTTC. It is translated as CASSSQSGTGLETQYF.